One sample yielded the 20 T cell receptor beta chains listed below, sequenced in a study of blood T cell repertoires in COVID-19. Measured with immunoSEQ multiplex PCR; TCRdb has only the in-frame clones, and not every one. The sample includes 140,000 or so clones, around 80% of them seen just once. Sequencing was performed on peripheral blood. These receptors originate from a man aged 55 to 69 with active or convalescent COVID-19.

V gene TRBV5-1 combines with J gene TRBJ2-3, with D possibly TRBD2 on 7 matching bases. The ends were cut back, 0 bases at V and 0 bases at J, with 14 bases in the middle. This CDR3 has 17 amino acids. Germline V gene data show CDR1 as SGHRS and CDR2 as YFSETQ. The CDR3 DNA reads as TGCGCCAGCAGCTTGGGTTGGGGGGGCTCCAGCACAGATACGCAGTATTTT. Translating gives CASSLGWGGSSTDTQYF.

The rearrangement links TRBV6-2 or TRBV6-3 to TRBJ2-1, with 9 bases fitting TRBD1. J lost 8 bases, V lost 4 bases, and 12 bases had no gene match. Germline V gene sequence: CDR1 MNHEY, CDR2 SVGEGT. The CDR3 is made up of 16 amino acids. In DNA form, the CDR3 reads TGTGCCAGCAGTTGGGACAGGGAGGGGTCTTACGATGAGCAGTTCTTC. Protein sequence: CASSWDREGSYDEQFF.

This chain connects TRBV5-6 to TRBJ2-2; D gene unclear. Trimming took off 1 base at V and 1 base at J, with 8 bases between the two ends. From germline, CDR1 is SGHDT and CDR2 YYEEEE. The CDR3 covers 15 residues. In DNA form, the CDR3 reads TGTGCCAGCAGCTTGATTGTCGTGAACACCGGGGAGCTGTTTTTT. It codes for CASSLIVVNTGELFF. The full variable domain, completed using reference TRBV5-6 and TRBJ2-2, is DAGVTQSPTHLIKTRGQQVTLRCSPKSGHDTVSWYQQALGQGPQFIFQYYEEEERQRGNFPDRFSGHQFPNYSSELNVNALLLGDSALYLCASSLIVVNTGELFFGEGSRLTVL.

This clone was recorded once. J is TRBJ1-1 and V is TRBV5-6; no clear D gene. The CDR3 covers 12 residues. Germline CDR1 reads SGHDT; CDR2 reads YYEEEE. Trimming took off 5 bases at V and 2 bases at J, with 7 bases between the two ends. CDR3 in DNA: TGTGCCAGCAGTTACCTAAACACTGAAGCTTTCTTT. Encoded protein: CASSYLNTEAFF.

The rearrangement uses TRBV19 and TRBJ1-2; D perhaps matches TRBD1 (5 bases). The germline gives CDR1 LNHDA, CDR2 SQIVND (reference sequence). With 3 bases removed from V and 4 bases from J, the gap between germline ends came to 12 bases. The CDR3 runs to 14 residues. The CDR3 nucleotides read TGTGCCAGTAGTATTATGGGGGGTGCCTATGGCTACACCTTC. Translated: CASSIMGGAYGYTF.

The J gene is TRBJ2-7, the V gene TRBV7-2; D gene ambiguous. Per germline, CDR1 SGHTA and CDR2 FQGNSA. V lost 3 bases and J lost 2, with 11 bases in between. This CDR3 has 14 amino acids. The chain's CDR3 is CASSFPNRAYEQYV. CDR3 nucleotide sequence: TGTGCCAGCAGCTTCCCCAACCGGGCCTACGAGCAGTACGTC.

There are a few counts of this clone. The chain combines TRBV6-5 with TRBJ1-4; 11 nucleotides line up with TRBD1. The J segment lost 2 bases and the V segment lost 9 bases, leaving 5 bases of the junction unmatched. Germline V CDR1 and CDR2: MNHEY, SVGAGI. The CDR3 sequence is 15 residues long. This chain's CDR3 is CASTGTGGTNEKLFF. The CDR3 nucleotides read TGTGCCAGTACCGGGACAGGGGGGACTAATGAAAAACTGTTTTTT.

The sample holds a few counts of this clone. The V gene is TRBV2, the J gene TRBJ1-1; no reliable D call. Germline CDR1 reads SNHLY; CDR2 reads FYNNEI. Between the trimmed V and J ends, which lost 8 bases and 6 bases, there was a span of 10 bases. This CDR3 comprises 11 residues. The CDR3 sequence: CASGSGPEAFF. The DNA for the CDR3 is TGTGCCAGCGGCTCAGGCCCTGAAGCTTTCTTT. Filled out from reference TRBV2 and TRBJ1-1, the complete variable domain reads EPEVTQTPSHQVTQMGQEVILRCVPISNHLYFYWYRQILGQKVEFLVSFYNNEISEKSEIFDDQFSVERPDGSNFTLKIRSTKLEDSAMYFCASGSGPEAFFGQGTRLTVV.

This clone has a single count. The chain employs TRBV19 and TRBJ1-3, with D perhaps matching TRBD1 (6 bases). Trimming left V 3 bases short and J 3 bases short, with 9 bases between. Per the germline V gene, CDR1 is LNHDA and CDR2 is SQIVND (reference sequence). There are 14 residues in the CDR3. The CDR3: CASSMGTFGNTIYF. As DNA, the CDR3 is TGTGCCAGTAGTATGGGGACATTTGGAAACACCATATATTTT.

This rearrangement joins TRBV9 to TRBJ1-6; the D gene is possibly TRBD1 (5 bases). Per the germline V gene, CDR1 is SGDLS and CDR2 is YYNGEE. The germline V and J ends were trimmed by 6 bases and 6 bases, with 16 bases remaining between them. The CDR3 runs 15 residues. The DNA of the CDR3 is TGTGCCAGCAAACAGGATCCACAGCCTAATTCACCCCTCCACTTT. This gives the protein CASKQDPQPNSPLHF.

The chain has TRBV7-9 and TRBJ2-1; 8 nucleotides agree with TRBD2. Germline lookup yields CDR1 SEHNR and CDR2 FQNEAQ (reference sequence). V lost 5 bases, J lost 7 bases, and 13 bases stayed unmatched. This CDR3 has 16 residues. CDR3 protein: CASSPRGSGSFNEQFF. The CDR3, as DNA: TGTGCCAGCAGCCCCAGGGGCAGCGGGAGCTTTAATGAGCAGTTCTTC.

This chain connects TRBV9 to TRBJ1-4; no clear D. Germline V gene sequence: CDR1 SGDLS, CDR2 YYNGEE. Trimming took 5 bases from V and 0 from J, leaving 11 bases between them. The CDR3 sequence is 15 residues long. The CDR3 DNA is TGTGCCAGCAGTCGAGTTTCCGCAACTAATGAAAAACTGTTTTTT. This gives the protein CASSRVSATNEKLFF.

This sequence joins TRBV30 and TRBJ1-2, with D possibly TRBD1 on 5 matching bases. Germline lookup yields CDR1 GTSNPN and CDR2 SVGIG (reference sequence). This CDR3 is 12 amino acids long. The germline V and J ends were trimmed by 3 bases and 10 bases, with 15 bases remaining between them. CDR3 protein: CAWRGTPPLYTF. As DNA, the CDR3 is TGTGCCTGGAGGGGGACTCCACCCCTCTACACCTTC.

The V and J genes are TRBV4-1 and TRBJ2-7, with D possibly being TRBD1 (6 bases). The CDR3 is 15 residues long. Germline lookup yields CDR1 MGHRA and CDR2 YSYEKL. V dropped 1 base and J dropped 0 bases, with 10 bases sitting between them. The CDR3 DNA is TGCGCCAGCAGCCAAGTGACAGGCTACTCCTACGAGCAGTACTTC. Encoded protein: CASSQVTGYSYEQYF.

In this sample, this clone turned up once. The CDR3 reads CASSLLLAREQYF. CDR3 sequence (DNA): TGTGCCAGCAGCTTATTACTAGCACGCGAGCAGTACTTC. This chain connects TRBV11-2 to TRBJ2-7; TRBD2 is a possible D gene (6 bases). The germline gives CDR1 SGHAT, CDR2 FQNNGV. Trimming cost V 2 bases and J 6 bases, with 11 bases left between them. CDR3 length equals 13 residues.

CDR3 amino acids: CASSDPANYGYTF. CDR3 sequence (DNA): TGTGCCAGCAGTGACCCAGCTAACTATGGCTACACCTTC. This rearrangement joins TRBV2 to TRBJ1-2; the D is unclear. This CDR3 has 13 residues. The germline gives CDR1 SNHLY, CDR2 FYNNEI. V lost 3 bases and J 0 bases, leaving 5 bases between the germline ends.

This clone showed up just once. This CDR3 is CASSLGTATVPDTQYF. As DNA, the CDR3 is TGTGCCAGCAGCTTAGGGACAGCGACAGTCCCAGATACGCAGTATTTT. The chain employs TRBV7-6 and TRBJ2-3, with D possibly being TRBD1 (6 bases). V was shortened by 1 base and J by 4 bases, with 15 bases between the two germline ends. This CDR3 is built from 16 residues. Germline V gives CDR1 SGHVS, CDR2 FNYEAQ.

CDR3 sequence reads: CATSDKRLAGTRGFYNEQFF. CDR3 DNA: TGTGCCACCAGTGATAAGAGACTAGCGGGGACGAGGGGGTTCTACAATGAGCAGTTCTTC. This chain uses TRBV24-1 with TRBJ2-1; 11 bases align to TRBD2. Germline CDR1 reads KGHDR; CDR2 reads SFDVKD. The V and J ends lost 3 bases and 3 bases, in that order; junction bases with no gene match: 15. The CDR3 loop spans 20 amino acids.

This chain connects TRBV6-2 or TRBV6-3 to TRBJ2-5, with D tentatively TRBD1 (5 bases). The CDR3 runs to 18 residues. V lost 6 bases, J lost 5 bases, and 28 bases lay in between. Germline V gene data show CDR1 as MNHEY and CDR2 as SVGEGT. Written as DNA, the CDR3 is TGTGCCAGCAGCCCGCCGACAGACCTTACCAACGTCCCGGAGACCCAGTACTTC. Its protein product is CASSPPTDLTNVPETQYF.

The V call is TRBV7-2, the J call TRBJ1-1; D remains ambiguous. Germline V gives CDR1 SGHTA, CDR2 FQGNSA. This CDR3 has 14 residues. The V end lost 1 base, the J end lost 1 base, and 7 bases lay between the germline ends. CDR3 bases: TGTGCCAGCAGCTTAGTTCGTAGGAACACTGAAGCTTTCTTT. Protein: CASSLVRRNTEAFF.